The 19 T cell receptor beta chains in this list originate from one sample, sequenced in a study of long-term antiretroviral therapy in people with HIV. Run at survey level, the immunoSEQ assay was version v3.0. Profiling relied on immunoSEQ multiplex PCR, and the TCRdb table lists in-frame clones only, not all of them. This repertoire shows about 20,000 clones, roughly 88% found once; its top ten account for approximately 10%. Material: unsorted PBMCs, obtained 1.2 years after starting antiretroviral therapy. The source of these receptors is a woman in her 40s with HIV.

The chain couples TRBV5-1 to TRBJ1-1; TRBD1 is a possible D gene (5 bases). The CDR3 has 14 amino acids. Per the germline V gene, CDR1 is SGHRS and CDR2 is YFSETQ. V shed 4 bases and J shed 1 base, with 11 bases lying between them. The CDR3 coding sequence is TGCGCCAGCAGCCAGGGACCGACGAACACTGAAGCTTTCTTT. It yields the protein CASSQGPTNTEAFF.

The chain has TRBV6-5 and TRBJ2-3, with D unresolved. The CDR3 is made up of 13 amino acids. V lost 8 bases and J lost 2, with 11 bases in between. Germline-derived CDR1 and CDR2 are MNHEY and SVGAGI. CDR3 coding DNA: TGTGCCAGCGCACTATATTCCACAGATACGCAGTATTTT. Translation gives CASALYSTDTQYF.

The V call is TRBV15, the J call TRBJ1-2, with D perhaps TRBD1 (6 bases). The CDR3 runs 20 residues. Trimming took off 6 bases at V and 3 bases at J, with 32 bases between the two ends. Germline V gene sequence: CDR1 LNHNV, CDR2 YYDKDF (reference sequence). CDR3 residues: CATRLFEGGGVLGGYYGYTF. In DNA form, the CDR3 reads TGTGCCACCAGACTGTTTGAAGGAGGAGGAGTCTTGGGGGGCTACTATGGCTACACCTTC.

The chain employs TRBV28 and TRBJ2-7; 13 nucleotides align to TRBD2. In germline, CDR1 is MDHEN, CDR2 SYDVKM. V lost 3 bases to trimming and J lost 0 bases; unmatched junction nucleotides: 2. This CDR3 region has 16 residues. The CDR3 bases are TGTGCCAGCAGTTTCAGGACTAGCGGGAGCTCCTACGAGCAGTACTTC. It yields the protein CASSFRTSGSSYEQYF.

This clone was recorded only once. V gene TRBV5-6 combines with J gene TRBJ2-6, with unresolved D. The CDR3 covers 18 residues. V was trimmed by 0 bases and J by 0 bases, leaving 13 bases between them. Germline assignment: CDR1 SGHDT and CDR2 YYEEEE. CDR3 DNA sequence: TGTGCCAGCAGCTTGGCCAGTAGTATTCCCTCTGGGGCCAACGTCCTGACTTTC. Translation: CASSLASSIPSGANVLTF.

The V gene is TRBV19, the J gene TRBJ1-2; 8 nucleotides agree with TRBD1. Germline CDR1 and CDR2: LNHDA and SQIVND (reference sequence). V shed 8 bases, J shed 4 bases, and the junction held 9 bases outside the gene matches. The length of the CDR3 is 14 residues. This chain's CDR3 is CASFGTGALYGYTF. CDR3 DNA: TGTGCCAGTTTCGGGACAGGAGCCCTCTATGGCTACACCTTC. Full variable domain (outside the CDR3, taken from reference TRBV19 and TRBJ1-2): DGGITQSPKYLFRKEGQNVTLSCEQNLNHDAMYWYRQDPGQGLRLIYYSQIVNDFQKGDIAEGYSVSREKKESFPLTVTSAQKNPTAFYLCASFGTGALYGYTFGSGTRLTVV.

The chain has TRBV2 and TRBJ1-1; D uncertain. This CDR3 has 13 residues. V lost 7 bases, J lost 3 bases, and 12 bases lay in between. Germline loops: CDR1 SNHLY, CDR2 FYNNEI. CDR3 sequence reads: CASNSRADTEAFF. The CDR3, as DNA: TGTGCCAGCAACTCTAGGGCAGACACTGAAGCTTTCTTT.

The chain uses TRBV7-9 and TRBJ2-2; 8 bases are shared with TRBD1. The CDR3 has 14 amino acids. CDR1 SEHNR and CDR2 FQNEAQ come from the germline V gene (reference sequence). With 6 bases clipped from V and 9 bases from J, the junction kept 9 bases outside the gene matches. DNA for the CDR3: TGTGCCAGCAGTTCGGGCGGACAGGGCCGGGAGCTGTTTTTT. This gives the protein CASSSGGQGRELFF.

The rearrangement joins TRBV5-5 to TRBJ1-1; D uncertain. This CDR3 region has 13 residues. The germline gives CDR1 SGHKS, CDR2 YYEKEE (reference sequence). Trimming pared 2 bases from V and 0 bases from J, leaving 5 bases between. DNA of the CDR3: TGTGCCAGCAGCTTTGGGTTGAACACTGAAGCTTTCTTT. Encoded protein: CASSFGLNTEAFF.

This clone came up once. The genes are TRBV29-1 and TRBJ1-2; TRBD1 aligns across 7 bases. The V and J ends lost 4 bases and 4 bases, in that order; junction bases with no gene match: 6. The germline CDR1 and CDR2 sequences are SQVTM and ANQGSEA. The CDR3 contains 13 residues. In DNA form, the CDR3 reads TGCAGCGTTGTGTCAGGGGGTTTCTATGGCTACACCTTC. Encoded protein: CSVVSGGFYGYTF.

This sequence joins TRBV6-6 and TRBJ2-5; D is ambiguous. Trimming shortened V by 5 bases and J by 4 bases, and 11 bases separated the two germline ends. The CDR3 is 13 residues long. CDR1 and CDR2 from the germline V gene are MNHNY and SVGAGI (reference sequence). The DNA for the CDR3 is TGTGCCAGCAGTCGCAGAGACCTAGAGACCCAGTACTTC. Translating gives CASSRRDLETQYF.

The CDR3, as DNA: TGTGCCAGCAGTACAACCCTAGCGGGAGGGCTGTGGGAGCAGTTCTTC. Translating it yields CASSTTLAGGLWEQFF. The chain employs TRBV27 and TRBJ2-1; 12 nucleotides align to TRBD2. The CDR3 totals 16 residues. The junction had 12 bases not matched to a gene; V was cut back by 5 bases and J by 10 bases. Germline V CDR1 and CDR2: MNHEY, SMNVEV (reference sequence).

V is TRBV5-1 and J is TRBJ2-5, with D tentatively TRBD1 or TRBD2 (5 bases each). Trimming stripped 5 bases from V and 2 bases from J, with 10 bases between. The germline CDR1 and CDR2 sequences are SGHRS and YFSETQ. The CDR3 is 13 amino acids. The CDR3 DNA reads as TGCGCCAGCAGGGTGGGGGTTCAAGAGACCCAGTACTTC. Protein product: CASRVGVQETQYF.

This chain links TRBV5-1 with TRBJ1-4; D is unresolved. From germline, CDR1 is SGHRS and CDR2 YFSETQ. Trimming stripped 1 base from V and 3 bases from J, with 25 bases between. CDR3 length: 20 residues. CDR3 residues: CASSLTPNVAGILANEKLFF. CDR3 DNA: TGCGCCAGCAGCTTGACCCCAAATGTAGCCGGTATCCTGGCTAATGAAAAACTGTTTTTT. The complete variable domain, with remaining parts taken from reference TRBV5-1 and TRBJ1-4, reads KAGVTQTPRYLIKTRGQQVTLSCSPISGHRSVSWYQQTPGQGLQFLFEYFSETQRNKGNFPGRFSGRQFSNSRSEMNVSTLELGDSALYLCASSLTPNVAGILANEKLFFGSGTQLSVL.

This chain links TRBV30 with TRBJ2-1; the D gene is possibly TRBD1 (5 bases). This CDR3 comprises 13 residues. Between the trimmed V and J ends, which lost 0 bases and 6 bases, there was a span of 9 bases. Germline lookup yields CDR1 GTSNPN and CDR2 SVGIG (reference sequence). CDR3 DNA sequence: TGTGCCTGGAGTGTAGGGCAGGGCAATGAGCAGTTCTTC. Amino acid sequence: CAWSVGQGNEQFF. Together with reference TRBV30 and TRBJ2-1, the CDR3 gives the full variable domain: SQTIHQWPATLVQPVGSPLSLECTVEGTSNPNLYWYRQAAGRGLQLLFYSVGIGQISSEVPQNLSASRPQDRQFILSSKKLLLSDSGFYLCAWSVGQGNEQFFGPGTRLTVL.

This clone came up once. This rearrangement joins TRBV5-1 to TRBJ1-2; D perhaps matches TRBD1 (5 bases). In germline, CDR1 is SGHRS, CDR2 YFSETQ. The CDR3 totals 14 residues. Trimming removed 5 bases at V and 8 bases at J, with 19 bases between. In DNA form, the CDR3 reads TGCGCCAGCAGGGGTGGACGGGACTATTACGGCTACACCTTC. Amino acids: CASRGGRDYYGYTF.

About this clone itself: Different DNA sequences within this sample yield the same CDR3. CDR3 sequence (DNA): TGTGCCAGCAGAACAGGAGCAACGAATGAGCAGTTCTTC. Translation gives CASRTGATNEQFF. The V and J genes are TRBV27 and TRBJ2-1, with D maybe TRBD1 (5 bases). Germline V lookup: CDR1 MNHEY, CDR2 SMNVEV (reference sequence). V was cut by 6 bases and J by 7 bases, with 13 bases left in between. The CDR3 is made up of 13 amino acids.

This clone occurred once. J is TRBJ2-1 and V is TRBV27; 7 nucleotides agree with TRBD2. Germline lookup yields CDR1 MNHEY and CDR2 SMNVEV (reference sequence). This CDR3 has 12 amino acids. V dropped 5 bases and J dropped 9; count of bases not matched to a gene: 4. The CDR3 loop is CASSPTSAEQFF. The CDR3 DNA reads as TGTGCCAGCAGTCCCACTAGCGCTGAGCAGTTCTTC.

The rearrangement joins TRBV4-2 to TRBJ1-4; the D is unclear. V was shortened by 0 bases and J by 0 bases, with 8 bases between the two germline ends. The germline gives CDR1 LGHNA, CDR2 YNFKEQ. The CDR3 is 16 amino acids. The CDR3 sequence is CASSQDLGATNEKLFF. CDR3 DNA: TGTGCCAGCAGCCAAGATCTCGGTGCAACTAATGAAAAACTGTTTTTT.